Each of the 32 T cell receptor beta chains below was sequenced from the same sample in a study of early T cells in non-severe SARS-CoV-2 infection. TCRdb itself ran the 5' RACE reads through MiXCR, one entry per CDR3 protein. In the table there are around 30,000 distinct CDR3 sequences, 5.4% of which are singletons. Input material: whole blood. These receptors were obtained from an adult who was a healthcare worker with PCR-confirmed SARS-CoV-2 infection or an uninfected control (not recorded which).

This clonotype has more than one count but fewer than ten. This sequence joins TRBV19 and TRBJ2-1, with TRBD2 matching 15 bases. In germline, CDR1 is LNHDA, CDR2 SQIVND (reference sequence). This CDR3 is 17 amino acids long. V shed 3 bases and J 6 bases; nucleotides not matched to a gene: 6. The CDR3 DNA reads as TGTGCCAGTAGTATGGCCGGACTAGCGGGAGGGGGCAATGAGCAGTTCTTC. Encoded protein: CASSMAGLAGGGNEQFF.

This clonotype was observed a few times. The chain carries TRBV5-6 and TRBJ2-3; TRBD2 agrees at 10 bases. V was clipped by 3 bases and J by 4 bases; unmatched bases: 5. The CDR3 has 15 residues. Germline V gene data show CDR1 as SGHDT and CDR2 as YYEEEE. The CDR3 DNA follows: TGTGCCAGCAGCTCGCTAGCGGGAGTCTCAGATACGCAGTATTTT. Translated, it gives CASSSLAGVSDTQYF.

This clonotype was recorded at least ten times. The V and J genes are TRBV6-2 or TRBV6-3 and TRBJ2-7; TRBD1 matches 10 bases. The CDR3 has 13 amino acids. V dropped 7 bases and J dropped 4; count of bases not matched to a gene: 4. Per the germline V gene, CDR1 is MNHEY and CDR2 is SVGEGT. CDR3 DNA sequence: TGTGCCAGCACCGGGACAGGGGTTTACGAGCAGTACTTC. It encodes CASTGTGVYEQYF.

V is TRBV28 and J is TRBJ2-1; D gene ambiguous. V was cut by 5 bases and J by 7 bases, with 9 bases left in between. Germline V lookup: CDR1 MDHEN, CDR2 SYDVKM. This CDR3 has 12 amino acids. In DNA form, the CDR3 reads TGTGCCAGCAGTCCCGGCACTAATGAGCAGTTCTTC. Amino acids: CASSPGTNEQFF.

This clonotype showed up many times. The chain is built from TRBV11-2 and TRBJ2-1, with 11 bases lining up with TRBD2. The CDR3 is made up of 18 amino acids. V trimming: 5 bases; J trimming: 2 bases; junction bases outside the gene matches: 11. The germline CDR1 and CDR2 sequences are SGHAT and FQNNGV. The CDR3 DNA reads TGTGCCAGCAGCGGAGGGTTTCTAGCGGGAGGAGCCTACAATGAGCAGTTCTTC. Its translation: CASSGGFLAGGAYNEQFF. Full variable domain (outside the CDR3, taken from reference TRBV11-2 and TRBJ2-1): EAGVAQSPRYKIIEKRQSVAFWCNPISGHATLYWYQQILGQGPKLLIQFQNNGVVDDSQLPKDRFSAERLKGVDSTLKIQPAKLEDSAVYLCASSGGFLAGGAYNEQFFGPGTRLTVL.

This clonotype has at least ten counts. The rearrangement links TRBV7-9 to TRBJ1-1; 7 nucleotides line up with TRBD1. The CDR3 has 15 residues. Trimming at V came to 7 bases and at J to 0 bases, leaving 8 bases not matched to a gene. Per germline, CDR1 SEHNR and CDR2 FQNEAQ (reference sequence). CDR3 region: CASTFQTGMNTEAFF. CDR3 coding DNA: TGTGCCAGCACCTTTCAGACAGGGATGAACACTGAAGCTTTCTTT.

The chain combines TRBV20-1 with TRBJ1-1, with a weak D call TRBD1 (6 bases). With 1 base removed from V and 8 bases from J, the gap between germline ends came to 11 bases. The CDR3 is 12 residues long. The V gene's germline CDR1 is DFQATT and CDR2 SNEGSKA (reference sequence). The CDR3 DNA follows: TGCAGTGCTAGAGGCGGAGGGGGAGAAGCTTTCTTT. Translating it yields CSARGGGGEAFF.

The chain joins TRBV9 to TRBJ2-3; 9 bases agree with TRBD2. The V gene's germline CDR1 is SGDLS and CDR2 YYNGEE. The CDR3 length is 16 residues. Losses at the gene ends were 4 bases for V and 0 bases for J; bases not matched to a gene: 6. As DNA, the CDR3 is TGTGCCAGCAGCATACGGACTAGCGCTAGCACAGATACGCAGTATTTT. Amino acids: CASSIRTSASTDTQYF.

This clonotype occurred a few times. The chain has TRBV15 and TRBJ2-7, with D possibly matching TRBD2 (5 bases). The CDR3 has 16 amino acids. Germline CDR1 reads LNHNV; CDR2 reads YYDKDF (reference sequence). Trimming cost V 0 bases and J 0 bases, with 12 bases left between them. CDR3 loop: CATSRELGVFSYEQYF. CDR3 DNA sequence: TGTGCCACCAGCAGAGAGTTGGGAGTGTTCTCCTACGAGCAGTACTTC.

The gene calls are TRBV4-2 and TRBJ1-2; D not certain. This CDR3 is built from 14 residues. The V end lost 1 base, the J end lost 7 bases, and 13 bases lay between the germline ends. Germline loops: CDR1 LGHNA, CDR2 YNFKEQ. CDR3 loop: CASSQVTQAPGYTF. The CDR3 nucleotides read TGTGCCAGCAGCCAAGTAACTCAGGCCCCTGGCTACACCTTC.

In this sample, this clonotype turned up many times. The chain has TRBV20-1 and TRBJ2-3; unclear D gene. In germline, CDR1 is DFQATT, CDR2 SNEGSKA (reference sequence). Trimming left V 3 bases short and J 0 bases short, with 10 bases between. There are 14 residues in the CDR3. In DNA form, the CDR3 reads TGCAGTGCTAGGACACTAACTAGCACAGATACGCAGTATTTT. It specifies CSARTLTSTDTQYF.

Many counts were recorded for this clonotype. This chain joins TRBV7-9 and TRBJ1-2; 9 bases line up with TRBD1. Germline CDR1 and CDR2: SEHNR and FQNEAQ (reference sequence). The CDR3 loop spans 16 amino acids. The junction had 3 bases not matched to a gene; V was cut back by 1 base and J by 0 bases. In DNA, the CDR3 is TGTGCCAGCAGCTTAGTACAGGGGGCGACTAACTATGGCTACACCTTC. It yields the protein CASSLVQGATNYGYTF. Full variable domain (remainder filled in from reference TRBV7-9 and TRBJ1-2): DTGVSQNPRHKITKRGQNVTFRCDPISEHNRLYWYRQTLGQGPEFLTYFQNEAQLEKSRLLSDRFSAERPKGSFSTLEIQRTEQGDSAMYLCASSLVQGATNYGYTFGSGTRLTVV.

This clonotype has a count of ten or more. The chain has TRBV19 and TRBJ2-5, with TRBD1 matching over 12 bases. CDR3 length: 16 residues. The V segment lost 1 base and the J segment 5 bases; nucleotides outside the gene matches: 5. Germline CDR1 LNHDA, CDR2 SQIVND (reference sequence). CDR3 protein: CASSIVGTGGAETQYF. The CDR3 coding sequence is TGTGCCAGTAGTATAGTCGGGACAGGGGGCGCGGAGACCCAGTACTTC.

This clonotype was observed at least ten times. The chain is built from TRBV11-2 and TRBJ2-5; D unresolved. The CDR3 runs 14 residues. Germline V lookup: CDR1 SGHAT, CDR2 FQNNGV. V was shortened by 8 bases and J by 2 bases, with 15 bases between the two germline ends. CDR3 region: CASGEQTSQETQYF. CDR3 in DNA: TGTGCCAGCGGCGAACAGACATCTCAAGAGACCCAGTACTTC.

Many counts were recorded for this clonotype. The CDR3 spells CASSLGAGRAKNIQYF. CDR3 nucleotides: TGTGCCAGCAGCTTAGGGGCGGGTAGAGCCAAAAACATTCAGTACTTC. The rearrangement uses TRBV7-9 and TRBJ2-4, with TRBD2 as a possible D gene (5 bases). Germline CDR1 and CDR2: SEHNR and FQNEAQ (reference sequence). The V and J ends lost 1 base and 0 bases respectively, with 10 bases between them. The CDR3 has 16 residues.

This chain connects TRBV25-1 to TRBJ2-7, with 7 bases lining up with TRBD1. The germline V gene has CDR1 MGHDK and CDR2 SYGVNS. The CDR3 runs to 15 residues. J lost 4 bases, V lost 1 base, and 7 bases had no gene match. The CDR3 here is CASSELRTGLYEQYF. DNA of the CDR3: TGTGCCAGCAGTGAATTGAGGACAGGTTTATACGAGCAGTACTTC.

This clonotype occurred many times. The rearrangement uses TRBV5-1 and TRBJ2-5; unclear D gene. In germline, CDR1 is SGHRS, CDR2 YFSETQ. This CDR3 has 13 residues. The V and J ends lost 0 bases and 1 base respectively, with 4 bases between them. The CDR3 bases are TGCGCCAGCAGCTTGGTCCTCCAAGAGACCCAGTACTTC. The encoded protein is CASSLVLQETQYF.

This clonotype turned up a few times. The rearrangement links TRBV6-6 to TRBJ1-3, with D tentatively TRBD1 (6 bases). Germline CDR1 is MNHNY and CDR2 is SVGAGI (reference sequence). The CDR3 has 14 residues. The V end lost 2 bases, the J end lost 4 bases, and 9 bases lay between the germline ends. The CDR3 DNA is TGTGCCAGCAGTTACCCGGGGGCCGGAAACACCATATATTTT. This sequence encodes CASSYPGAGNTIYF.

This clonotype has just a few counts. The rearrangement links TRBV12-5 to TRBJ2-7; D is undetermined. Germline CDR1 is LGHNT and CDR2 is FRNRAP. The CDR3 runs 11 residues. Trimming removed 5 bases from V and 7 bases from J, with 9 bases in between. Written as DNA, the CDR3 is TGTGCTAGTGGTCTGGGCTGGGAGCAGTACTTC. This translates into CASGLGWEQYF.

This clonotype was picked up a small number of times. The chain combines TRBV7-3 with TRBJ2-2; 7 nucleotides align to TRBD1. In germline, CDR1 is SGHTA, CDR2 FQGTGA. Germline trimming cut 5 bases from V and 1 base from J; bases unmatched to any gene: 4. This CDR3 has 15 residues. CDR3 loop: CASSQAGGNTGELFF. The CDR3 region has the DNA TGTGCCAGCAGCCAAGCAGGGGGGAACACCGGGGAGCTGTTTTTT.

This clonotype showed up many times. CDR3 nucleotide sequence: TGCAGTGCTAGTGAGGATAGCAATCAGCCCCAGCATTTT. This sequence encodes CSASEDSNQPQHF. The chain combines TRBV20-1 with TRBJ1-5; D call uncertain. The ends were cut back, 3 bases at V and 0 bases at J, with 6 bases in the middle. Germline V gene data show CDR1 as DFQATT and CDR2 as SNEGSKA (reference sequence). The CDR3 is made up of 13 amino acids.

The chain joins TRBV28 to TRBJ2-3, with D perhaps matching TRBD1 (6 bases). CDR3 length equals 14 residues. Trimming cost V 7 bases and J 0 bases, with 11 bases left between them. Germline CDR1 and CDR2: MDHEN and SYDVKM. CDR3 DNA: TGTGCCAGCACGCAGGGGCCTAGCACAGATACGCAGTATTTT. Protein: CASTQGPSTDTQYF.

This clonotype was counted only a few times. The DNA of the CDR3 is TGTGCCGCGAGACAGGGGTACAGCTCCTATAATTCACCCCTCCACTTT. It specifies CAARQGYSSYNSPLHF. The chain couples TRBV6-1 to TRBJ1-6; 8 nucleotides line up with TRBD1. Trimming at V came to 11 bases and at J to 0 bases, leaving 9 bases not matched to a gene. CDR1 and CDR2 (germline): MNHNS, SASEGT. The CDR3 is 16 residues long.

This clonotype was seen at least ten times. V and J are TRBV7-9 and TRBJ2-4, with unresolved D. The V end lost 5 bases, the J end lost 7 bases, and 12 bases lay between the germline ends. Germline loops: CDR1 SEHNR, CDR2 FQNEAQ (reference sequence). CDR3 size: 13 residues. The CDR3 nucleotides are TGTGCCAGCAGCCCCCCGGCAGGCAACATTCAGTACTTC. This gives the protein CASSPPAGNIQYF.

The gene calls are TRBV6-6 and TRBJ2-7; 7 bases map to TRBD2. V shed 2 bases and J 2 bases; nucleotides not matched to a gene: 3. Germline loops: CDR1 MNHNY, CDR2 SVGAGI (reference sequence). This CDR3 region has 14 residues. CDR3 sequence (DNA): TGTGCCAGCAGTTACGAGCGGGGAGCCTACGAGCAGTACTTC. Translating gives CASSYERGAYEQYF.

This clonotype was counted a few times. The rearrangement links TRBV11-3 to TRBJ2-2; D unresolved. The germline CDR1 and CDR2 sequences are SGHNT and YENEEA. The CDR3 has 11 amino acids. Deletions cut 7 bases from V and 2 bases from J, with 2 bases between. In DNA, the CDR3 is TGTGCCAGCACCAACACCGGGGAGCTGTTTTTT. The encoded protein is CASTNTGELFF.

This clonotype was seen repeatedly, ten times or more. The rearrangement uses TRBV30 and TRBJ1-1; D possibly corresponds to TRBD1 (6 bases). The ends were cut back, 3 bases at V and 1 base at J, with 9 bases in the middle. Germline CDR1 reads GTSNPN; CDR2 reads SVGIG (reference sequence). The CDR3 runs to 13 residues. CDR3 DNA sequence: TGTGCCTGGAGGAAGGGGGGGAACACTGAAGCTTTCTTT. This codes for CAWRKGGNTEAFF. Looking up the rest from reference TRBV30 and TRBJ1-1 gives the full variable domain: SQTIHQWPATLVQPVGSPLSLECTVEGTSNPNLYWYRQAAGRGLQLLFYSVGIGQISSEVPQNLSASRPQDRQFILSSKKLLLSDSGFYLCAWRKGGNTEAFFGQGTRLTVV.

The CDR3 protein is CASSSGSFTEAFF. The CDR3 coding sequence is TGTGCCAGCTCGTCCGGGTCCTTCACTGAAGCTTTCTTT. The V gene is TRBV18, the J gene TRBJ1-1; D is unresolved. This CDR3 has 13 amino acids. Germline V gene data show CDR1 as KGHSH and CDR2 as LQKENI. The V end lost 6 bases, the J end lost 4 bases, and 12 bases lay between the germline ends. Full variable domain (remainder filled in from reference TRBV18 and TRBJ1-1): NAGVMQNPRHLVRRRGQEARLRCSPMKGHSHVYWYRQLPEEGLKFMVYLQKENIIDESGMPKERFSAEFPKEGPSILRIQQVVRGDSAAYFCASSSGSFTEAFFGQGTRLTVV.

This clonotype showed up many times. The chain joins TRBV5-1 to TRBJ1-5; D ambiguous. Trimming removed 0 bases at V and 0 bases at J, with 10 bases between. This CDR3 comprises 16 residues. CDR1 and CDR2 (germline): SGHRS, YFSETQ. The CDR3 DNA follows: TGCGCCAGCAGCTTGGCACTGGTGGGTAGCAATCAGCCCCAGCATTTT. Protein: CASSLALVGSNQPQHF. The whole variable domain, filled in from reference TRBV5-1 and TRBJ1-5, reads KAGVTQTPRYLIKTRGQQVTLSCSPISGHRSVSWYQQTPGQGLQFLFEYFSETQRNKGNFPGRFSGRQFSNSRSEMNVSTLELGDSALYLCASSLALVGSNQPQHFGDGTRLSIL.

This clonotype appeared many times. The CDR3 DNA follows: TGTGCCAGCAGCCAAGGACAGGCCGGGGCTTCACCCCTCCACTTT. This encodes CASSQGQAGASPLHF. This chain links TRBV13 with TRBJ1-6, with 7 positions matching TRBD1. CDR1 is PRHDT and CDR2 is FYEKMQ in the germline V gene (reference sequence). The CDR3 length is 15 residues. The trim removed 5 bases at V and 9 bases at J, leaving 10 bases unmatched.

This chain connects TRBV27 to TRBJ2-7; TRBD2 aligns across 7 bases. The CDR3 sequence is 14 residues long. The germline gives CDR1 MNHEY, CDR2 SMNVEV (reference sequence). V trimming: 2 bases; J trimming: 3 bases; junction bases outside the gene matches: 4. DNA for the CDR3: TGTGCCAGCAGTTTAGGGGGGGAGTACTACGAGCAGTACTTC. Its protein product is CASSLGGEYYEQYF.

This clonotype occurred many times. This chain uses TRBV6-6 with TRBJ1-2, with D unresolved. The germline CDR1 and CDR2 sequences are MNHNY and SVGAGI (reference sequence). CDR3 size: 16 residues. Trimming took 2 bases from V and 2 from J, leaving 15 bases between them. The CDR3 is CASSYPGGGGNYGYTF. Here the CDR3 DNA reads TGTGCCAGCAGTTACCCGGGAGGTGGAGGGAACTATGGCTACACCTTC.